This T cell receptor beta chain was recorded in a study of blood T cell repertoires in COVID-19. Across the whole study: From T cells, B-cell-depleted T cells, or PBMCs came the material, which was cDNA or gDNA.

This CDR3 has 14 amino acids. V dropped 4 bases and J dropped 5; count of bases not matched to a gene: 8. CDR1 SGHDT and CDR2 YYEEEE come from the germline V gene. Per the study methods: Cell counts per sample came from amplifying reference gene primers. The data were produced by immunoSEQ multiplex PCR, yet TCRdb's version contains in-frame clones alone and is incomplete. D and trimming were read from the DNA, whereas the V and J calls and clone size are those reported in that table. The sample yields 15,000 to 20,000 clones, about nine tenths seen once. This clone was counted once. Sequencing was carried out using peripheral blood. The TCR comes from a human donor in a cohort sampled during active COVID-19. This chain links TRBV5-6 with TRBJ1-1, with 7 bases matching TRBD1. The CDR3 sequence: CASSPGTARTEAFF. Here the CDR3 DNA reads TGTGCCAGCAGCCCGGGGACAGCTAGGACTGAAGCTTTCTTT.